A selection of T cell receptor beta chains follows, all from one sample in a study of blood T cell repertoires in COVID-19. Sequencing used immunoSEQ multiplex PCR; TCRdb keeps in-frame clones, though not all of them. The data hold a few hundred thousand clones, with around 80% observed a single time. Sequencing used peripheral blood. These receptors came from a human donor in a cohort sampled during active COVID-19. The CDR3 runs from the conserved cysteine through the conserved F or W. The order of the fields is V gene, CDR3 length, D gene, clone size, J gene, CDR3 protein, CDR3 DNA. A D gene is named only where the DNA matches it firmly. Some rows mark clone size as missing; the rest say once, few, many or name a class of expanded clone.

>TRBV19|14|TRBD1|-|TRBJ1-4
CASSDRDREEKLFF
TGTGCCAGTAGCGACCGGGACAGGGAAGAAAAACTGTTTTTT
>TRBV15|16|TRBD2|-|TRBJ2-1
CATSRARGGLANEQFF
TGTGCCACCAGCAGAGCCAGAGGTGGACTAGCCAATGAGCAGTTCTTC
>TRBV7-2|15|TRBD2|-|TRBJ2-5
CASSLPAGDQETQYF
TGTGCCAGCAGCTTACCAGCGGGGGATCAAGAGACCCAGTACTTC
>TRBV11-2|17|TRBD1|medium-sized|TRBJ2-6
CASSLGLTGAGANVLTF
TGTGCCAGCAGCTTAGGACTTACAGGGGCCGGGGCCAACGTCCTGACTTTC
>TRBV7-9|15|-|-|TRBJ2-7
CASSFGWQGNYEQYF
TGTGCCAGCAGCTTCGGATGGCAGGGAAACTACGAGCAGTACTTC
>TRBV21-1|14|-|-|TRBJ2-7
CASSKSSESYEQYF
TGTGCCAGCAGCAAATCGTCAGAAAGCTACGAGCAGTACTTC
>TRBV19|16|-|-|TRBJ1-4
CASSIWRSRKNEKLFF
TGTGCCAGTAGTATTTGGCGGAGCCGAAAAAATGAAAAACTGTTTTTT
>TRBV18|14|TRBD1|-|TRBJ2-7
CASSPLTGGYEQYF
TGTGCCAGCTCACCACTCACAGGGGGCTACGAGCAGTACTTC
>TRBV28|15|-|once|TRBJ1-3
CASSPNQGTGNTIYF
TGTGCCAGCAGTCCGAACCAGGGGACAGGAAACACCATATATTTT
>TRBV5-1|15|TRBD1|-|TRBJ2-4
CASSHGQGFGDIQYF
TGCGCCAGCAGCCACGGACAGGGGTTTGGGGACATTCAGTACTTC
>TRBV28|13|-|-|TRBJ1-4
CASRFPLGEKLFF
TGTGCCAGCAGATTCCCACTAGGTGAAAAACTGTTTTTT
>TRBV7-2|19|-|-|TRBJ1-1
CASSLALGDPGLSNTEAFF
TGTGCCAGCAGCTTAGCGCTCGGAGATCCGGGACTTTCGAACACTGAAGCTTTCTTT
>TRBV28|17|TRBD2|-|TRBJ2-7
CASSLRGLAEFDFEQYF
TGTGCCAGCAGTTTGCGGGGACTAGCGGAGTTCGATTTCGAGCAGTACTTC
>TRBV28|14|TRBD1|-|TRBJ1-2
CASSSYRGNYGYTF
TGTGCCAGCAGTTCATACAGGGGCAACTATGGCTACACCTTC
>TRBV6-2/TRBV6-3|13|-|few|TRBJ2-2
CASSYSPTGELFF
TGTGCCAGCAGTTACTCCCCTACCGGGGAGCTGTTTTTT
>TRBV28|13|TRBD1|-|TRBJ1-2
CASSGTGSYGYTF
TGTGCCAGCAGTGGGACAGGTTCTTATGGCTACACCTTC
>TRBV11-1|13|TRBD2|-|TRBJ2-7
CASSKRLAGEQYF
TGTGCCAGCAGCAAACGACTAGCCGGCGAGCAGTACTTC
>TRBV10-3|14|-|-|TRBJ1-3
CAISSESSGNTIYF
TGTGCCATCAGCTCGGAGAGCTCTGGAAACACCATATATTTT
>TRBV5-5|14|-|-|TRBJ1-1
CASSLDGEVTEAFF
TGTGCCAGCAGCTTGGACGGGGAGGTCACTGAAGCTTTCTTT
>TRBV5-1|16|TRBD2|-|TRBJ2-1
CASSPTVAGSYNEQFF
TGCGCCAGCAGCCCCACAGTAGCGGGCTCCTACAATGAGCAGTTCTTC
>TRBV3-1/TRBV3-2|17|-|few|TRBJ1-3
CASSQALQGGPGNTIYF
TGTGCCAGCAGCCAAGCGTTACAGGGAGGGCCTGGAAACACCATATATTTT
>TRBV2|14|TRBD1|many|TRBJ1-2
CASSPTGQAYGYTF
TGTGCCAGCTCTCCTACGGGACAGGCCTATGGCTACACCTTC